These 16 T cell receptor beta chains came from one sample sequenced in a study of T cell responses to AZD1222 COVID-19 vaccine. Data came from immunoSEQ multiplex PCR; TCRdb stores just in-frame clones and leaves some out. The sample includes some 80,000 clones, roughly 88% seen only once; the top ten take over 8%. The sample consisted of peripheral blood, taken on day 0 of AZD1222 vaccination. These receptor sequences come from an adult in good health.

The CDR3 is CASTLQMSGANVLTF. The CDR3 DNA follows: TGTGCCAGCACCCTTCAAATGTCTGGGGCCAACGTCCTGACTTTC. The genes are TRBV7-9 and TRBJ2-6, with D unclear. CDR1 and CDR2 from the germline V gene are SEHNR and FQNEAQ (reference sequence). The CDR3 loop spans 15 amino acids. Trimming stripped 7 bases from V and 1 base from J, with 11 bases between.

In this sample, this clone turned up a few times. The chain recombines TRBV28 with TRBJ2-6; D could derive from TRBD1 or TRBD2 (5 bases each). The CDR3 runs 17 residues. The germline V gene has CDR1 MDHEN and CDR2 SYDVKM. Trimming stripped 4 bases from V and 0 bases from J, with 13 bases between. DNA for the CDR3: TGTGCCAGCAGTTATACCCAGGGAGCCTCTGGGGCCAACGTCCTGACTTTC. Its protein product is CASSYTQGASGANVLTF.

The V and J genes are TRBV18 and TRBJ2-5; no clear D gene. V was trimmed by 1 base and J by 4 bases, leaving 10 bases between them. CDR1 and CDR2 from the germline V gene are KGHSH and LQKENI. The CDR3 is 14 amino acids. In DNA, the CDR3 is TGTGCCAGCTCACCACAGAAGGGTAGAGAGACCCAGTACTTC. Residues: CASSPQKGRETQYF. The full variable domain, its missing parts supplied by reference TRBV18 and TRBJ2-5, is NAGVMQNPRHLVRRRGQEARLRCSPMKGHSHVYWYRQLPEEGLKFMVYLQKENIIDESGMPKERFSAEFPKEGPSILRIQQVVRGDSAAYFCASSPQKGRETQYFGPGTRLLVL.

The CDR3 nucleotides are TGTGCCAGCAGTTTGGAAGCTCTGTACAATGAGCAGTTCTTC. Protein product: CASSLEALYNEQFF. The genes are TRBV6-5 and TRBJ2-1; D unclear. The CDR3 runs to 14 residues. Germline V gene data show CDR1 as MNHEY and CDR2 as SVGAGI. V gave up 4 bases and J gave up 4 bases, with 11 bases separating them.

V and J are TRBV4-3 and TRBJ2-1; D uncertain. The V gene's germline CDR1 is LGHNA and CDR2 YSLEER. This CDR3 region has 13 residues. The V and J ends lost 0 bases and 9 bases respectively, with 9 bases between them. The CDR3 nucleotides are TGCGCCAGCAGCCAAGAGCGGCAGACTGAGCAGTTCTTC. It is translated as CASSQERQTEQFF.

The chain couples TRBV30 to TRBJ1-2, with TRBD1 as a possible D gene (6 bases). Trimming removed 5 bases at V and 5 bases at J, with 15 bases between. The CDR3 contains 13 residues. Germline V gene lookup returns CDR1 GTSNPN and CDR2 SVGIG (reference sequence). The CDR3 bases are TGTGCCTGGCTCCGGGACATGGGATATGGCTACACCTTC. Translating it yields CAWLRDMGYGYTF.

The chain combines TRBV7-2 with TRBJ2-7, with 10 bases matching TRBD2. Germline V gives CDR1 SGHTA, CDR2 FQGNSA. The CDR3 contains 13 residues. Losses at the gene ends were 4 bases for V and 6 bases for J; bases not matched to a gene: 3. DNA of the CDR3: TGTGCCAGCAGCTCTTCTAGCGGGAGCGAGCAGTACTTC. Amino acid sequence: CASSSSSGSEQYF.

The rearrangement joins TRBV28 to TRBJ1-1; a weak D match, TRBD1 (6 bases). Germline V lookup: CDR1 MDHEN, CDR2 SYDVKM. V lost 4 bases, J lost 6 bases, and 18 bases lay in between. The CDR3 runs to 15 residues. CDR3 protein: CASSSPSGQASEAFF. The CDR3 coding sequence is TGTGCCAGCAGTTCCCCCTCGGGACAAGCCTCTGAAGCTTTCTTT.

V gene TRBV19 combines with J gene TRBJ1-2, with TRBD1 as a possible D gene (5 bases). CDR3 size: 13 residues. The ends were cut back, 3 bases at V and 4 bases at J, with 9 bases in the middle. Germline assignment: CDR1 LNHDA and CDR2 SQIVND (reference sequence). The CDR3 loop is CASSIPGTYGYTF. CDR3 DNA: TGTGCCAGTAGTATCCCAGGGACCTATGGCTACACCTTC. The full variable domain, with the rest looked up from reference TRBV19 and TRBJ1-2, is DGGITQSPKYLFRKEGQNVTLSCEQNLNHDAMYWYRQDPGQGLRLIYYSQIVNDFQKGDIAEGYSVSREKKESFPLTVTSAQKNPTAFYLCASSIPGTYGYTFGSGTRLTVV.

This clone was found a few times. V and J are TRBV4-2 and TRBJ2-1; TRBD2 agrees at 7 bases. V shed 4 bases and J 0 bases; nucleotides not matched to a gene: 12. CDR1 LGHNA and CDR2 YNFKEQ come from the germline V gene. The CDR3 has 18 amino acids. CDR3 sequence reads: CASSLREVAVSSYNEQFF. The CDR3 bases are TGTGCCAGCAGCCTACGGGAGGTAGCGGTAAGCTCCTACAATGAGCAGTTCTTC.

This chain connects TRBV2 to TRBJ1-2; the D is unclear. The CDR3 contains 12 residues. V lost 5 bases to trimming and J lost 1 base, with 5 bases between them. Germline V gene lookup returns CDR1 SNHLY and CDR2 FYNNEI. In DNA form, the CDR3 reads TGTGCCAGCAGTCTCAATAACTATGGCTACACCTTC. This codes for CASSLNNYGYTF. Complete variable domain (other parts from reference TRBV2 and TRBJ1-2): EPEVTQTPSHQVTQMGQEVILRCVPISNHLYFYWYRQILGQKVEFLVSFYNNEISEKSEIFDDQFSVERPDGSNFTLKIRSTKLEDSAMYFCASSLNNYGYTFGSGTRLTVV.

On this clone itself: One end of the junction fails to match germline, which may point to a read error. This CDR3 reads CASSLAGGHNEQFF. In DNA, the CDR3 is TGTGCCAGCAGTTTAGCGGGGGGTCACAATGAGCAGTTCTTC. V usage is TRBV11-3 and J usage is TRBJ2-1, with 10 bases aligning to TRBD2. Germline CDR1 SGHNT, CDR2 YENEEA. CDR3 length equals 14 residues.

The gene calls are TRBV2 and TRBJ2-3, with 14 positions matching TRBD2. V was pared by 6 bases and J by 2 bases, with 7 bases of the junction left unmatched. Germline V gene sequence: CDR1 SNHLY, CDR2 FYNNEI. This CDR3 spans 17 amino acids. The CDR3 reads CASRETSGGAATDTQYF. The CDR3 DNA follows: TGTGCCAGCAGGGAGACTAGCGGGGGGGCGGCCACAGATACGCAGTATTTT.

This clone was seen just once. The chain employs TRBV30 and TRBJ2-7, with TRBD2 matching 12 bases. Germline values: CDR1 GTSNPN, CDR2 SVGIG (reference sequence). CDR3 size: 15 residues. J lost 7 bases, V lost 1 base, and 8 bases had no gene match. For the CDR3, the DNA is TGTGCCTGGAGTGCCCAGCCGGGACTAGCGGGTGAGCAGTACTTC. This sequence encodes CAWSAQPGLAGEQYF.

This clone was picked up a small number of times. The chain joins TRBV20-1 to TRBJ2-5, with 15 bases identical to TRBD2. The V gene end was trimmed by 3 bases and the J gene end by 5 bases; junction bases not matched to a gene: 7. Germline V gene sequence: CDR1 DFQATT, CDR2 SNEGSKA (reference sequence). CDR3 size: 16 residues. CDR3 sequence (DNA): TGCAGTGCTAGTACGGGGACTAGCGGGGGGCTTGAGACCCAGTACTTC. This encodes CSASTGTSGGLETQYF.

V gene TRBV7-9 combines with J gene TRBJ1-2; D is perhaps TRBD1 (5 bases). Germline V gene data show CDR1 as SEHNR and CDR2 as FQNEAQ (reference sequence). V was pared by 3 bases and J by 3 bases, with 14 bases between. The CDR3 covers 15 residues. Here the CDR3 DNA reads TGTGCCAGCAGCTTGGCCTTGGGGGTCGACTATGGCTACACCTTC. As protein: CASSLALGVDYGYTF.